The sequence of this TCR beta chain was determined in a study of T-cell memory formation after mild COVID-19. Study-wide context: TCR clusters were largely donor specific. Study-wide results and caveats: The study detected some responding clones in pre-infection memory, suggesting cross-reactive memory joined. A second wave of clones peaked on day 37, and their SARS-CoV-2 specificity went unconfirmed.

Constant-segment primers served in 5'RACE that generated TCR alpha and TCR beta cDNA libraries bearing sample barcodes and UMIs. TCRdb reprocessed the 5' RACE reads with MiXCR, giving one entry per CDR3 protein. The sample yields almost 250,000 distinct CDR3 sequences, approximately 15% seen once. This clonotype has only a few counts. The target antigen is unknown. CDR1 is MGHDK, CDR2 SYGVNS, per germline. The CDR3 consists of 14 residues. Trimming took 5 bases from V and 5 from J; bases not matched to a gene: 5. The sample was PBMCs or a T cell subset sorted from them (not recorded which). The V call is TRBV25-1, the J call TRBJ2-1, with 8 bases identical to TRBD1. The origin of this receptor is an adult woman who had mild COVID-19 (a few samples of this study predate the infection). Cell type and time point are not known. The CDR3 here is CASSRTGNNNEQFF. The CDR3 DNA reads as TGTGCCAGCAGTAGGACAGGGAACAACAATGAGCAGTTCTTC.